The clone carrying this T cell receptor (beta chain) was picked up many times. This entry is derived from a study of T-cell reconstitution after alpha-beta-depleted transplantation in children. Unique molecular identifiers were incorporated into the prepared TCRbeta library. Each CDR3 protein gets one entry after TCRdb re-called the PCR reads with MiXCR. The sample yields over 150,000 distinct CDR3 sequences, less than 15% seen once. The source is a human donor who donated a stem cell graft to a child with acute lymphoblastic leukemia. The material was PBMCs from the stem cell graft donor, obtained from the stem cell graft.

This CDR3 is CASSFRAGKYF. In nucleotides, the CDR3 is TGTGCCAGCAGTTTTAGGGCTGGAAAGTACTTC. The chain joins TRBV12-3 or TRBV12-4 to TRBJ2-5; D not certain. Trimming removed 3 bases at V and 12 bases at J, with 11 bases between. This CDR3 spans 11 amino acids.